A single sample is the source of the 25 T cell receptor beta chains below, sequenced in a study of Graves' ophthalmopathy and Graves' hyperthyroidism. RNA transcripts were the template, and TCR beta CDR3 regions were amplified from them. RT-PCR with HTBI primers came first, then second-round multiplex PCR. TCRdb passed the multiplex PCR reads through MiXCR, listing each CDR3 protein once. The sample includes about 640,000 distinct CDR3 sequences, more than 40% of them seen just once. The sample comprised peripheral blood. Receptors originate from an adult man with Graves' ophthalmopathy.

The chain combines TRBV6-5 with TRBJ2-7; TRBD2 might be the D (6 bases). This CDR3 has 15 residues. The V end lost 5 bases, the J end lost 5 bases, and 19 bases lay between the germline ends. Germline V CDR1 and CDR2: MNHEY, SVGAGI. In DNA form, the CDR3 reads TGTGCCAGCAGTACTGTCCACCCCGGAGGGAACGAGCAGTACTTC. Its translation: CASSTVHPGGNEQYF.

This clonotype was seen a few times. The gene calls are TRBV3-1 and TRBJ2-2; the D is unclear. This CDR3 has 16 residues. Germline V CDR1 and CDR2: LGHDT, YNNKEL (reference sequence). V dropped 3 bases and J dropped 3 bases, with 14 bases sitting between them. CDR3 sequence (DNA): TGTGCCAGCAGCCACCCCCAGGCAAGGGACACCGGGGAGCTGTTTTTT. It codes for CASSHPQARDTGELFF.

The sample holds a few counts of this clonotype. The junction departs from the called germline gene at one end, perhaps through a read error. The rearrangement links TRBV7-2 to TRBJ1-2, with D hard to call. CDR3 size: 14 residues. Germline CDR1 reads SGHTA; CDR2 reads FQGNSA. CDR3: CAISSGSSDYGYTF. DNA for the CDR3: TGTGCCATCAGCTCAGGATCCTCGGACTATGGCTACACCTTC. Full variable domain (missing parts from reference TRBV7-2 and TRBJ1-2): GAGVSQSPSNKVTEKGKDVELRCDPISGHTALYWYRQSLGQGLEFLIYFQGNSAPDKSGLPSDRFSAERTGGSVSTLTIQRTQQEDSAVYLCAISSGSSDYGYTFGSGTRLTVV.

This clonotype was detected many times. The chain couples TRBV14 to TRBJ2-5; D unresolved. The CDR3 is 14 amino acids. The V end lost 2 bases, the J end lost 5 bases, and 12 bases lay between the germline ends. Germline V CDR1 and CDR2: SGHDN, FVKESK. The CDR3 DNA reads TGTGCCAGCAGCCAACCCGCCGTCTGGGAGACCCAGTACTTC. As protein: CASSQPAVWETQYF.

This clonotype came up many times. The chain couples TRBV12-3 or TRBV12-4 to TRBJ1-5, with TRBD1 identical over 8 bases. Trimming at V came to 5 bases and at J to 7 bases, leaving 4 bases not matched to a gene. This CDR3 has 13 residues. CDR3 coding DNA: TGTGCCAGCAGTCCGACAGGGGAGCAGCCCCAGCATTTT. Translating gives CASSPTGEQPQHF.

This clonotype was observed many times. The chain recombines TRBV29-1 with TRBJ2-5, with a possible D match to TRBD2 (5 bases). Germline-derived CDR1 and CDR2 are SQVTM and ANQGSEA. CDR3 size: 13 residues. Trimming cost V 2 bases and J 0 bases, with 7 bases left between them. Written as DNA, the CDR3 is TGCAGCGTTGAAAGAGGGTACCAAGAGACCCAGTACTTC. Translated: CSVERGYQETQYF.

Written as DNA, the CDR3 is TGTGCCAGCAGCTTAATGCACGGCAGGGGTTTCTCTGGAAACACCATATATTTT. Protein: CASSLMHGRGFSGNTIYF. The V and J genes are TRBV7-3 and TRBJ1-3; D is possibly TRBD1 (6 bases). Germline V CDR1 and CDR2: SGHTA, FQGTGA. The CDR3 loop spans 18 amino acids. Trimming took off 1 base at V and 0 bases at J, with 16 bases between the two ends.

This clonotype was seen just once. A much larger clone differs from this one at a single base, so this may be a read error. The chain recombines TRBV7-9 with TRBJ1-2; no firm D call. The CDR3 is 13 residues long. The germline CDR1 and CDR2 sequences are SEHNR and FQNEAQ (reference sequence). As DNA, the CDR3 is TGTGCCGGCAGCCCCCGTGCAGGAGGAGGCTACACCTTC. It specifies CAGSPRAGGGYTF.

This clonotype was picked up many times. This chain joins TRBV9 and TRBJ2-7; the D is unclear. This CDR3 has 13 residues. Per the germline V gene, CDR1 is SGDLS and CDR2 is YYNGEE. V was trimmed by 2 bases and J by 5 bases, leaving 11 bases between them. The CDR3 protein is CASSVAPRDEQYF. CDR3 nucleotides: TGTGCCAGCAGCGTGGCGCCCCGGGACGAGCAGTACTTC.

With respect to this clonotype: The limits of the CDR3 on the DNA are not certain, so only TCRdb's listed CDR3 is given. This sequence joins TRBV2 and TRBJ1-4. Germline V gives CDR1 SNHLY, CDR2 FYNNEI. The CDR3 is 13 residues long, counting both termini. CDR3 residues: CARRALGMKNCFF.

This clonotype was observed at least ten times. This chain connects TRBV10-3 to TRBJ2-7; D is perhaps TRBD2 (5 bases). Trimming cost V 3 bases and J 5 bases, with 8 bases left between them. The CDR3 is 12 residues long. Germline V lookup: CDR1 ENHRY, CDR2 SYGVKD. The DNA of the CDR3 is TGTGCCATCAGTGACATCGGGGACGAGCAGTACTTC. Its translation is CAISDIGDEQYF.

V gene TRBV11-1 combines with J gene TRBJ2-5; D is unresolved. The CDR3 sequence is 11 residues long. Trimming stripped 4 bases from V and 13 bases from J, with 13 bases between. CDR1 SGHAT and CDR2 FQDESV come from the germline V gene (reference sequence). The CDR3 DNA follows: TGTGCCAGCAGCTCAGATGGGTGGAGGTACTTC. This gives the protein CASSSDGWRYF.

For this clonotype: This clone may be a read error of a much larger clone one base away. The chain carries TRBV12-3 or TRBV12-4 and TRBJ2-5, with 10 bases matching TRBD2. This CDR3 has 16 residues. The CDR3 bases are TGTGCCAGCAGTCCATCTAGCGGGAGAGGTGTAGAGGCCCAGTACTTC. Residues: CASSPSSGRGVEAQYF.

With regard to this clonotype: The conserved phenylalanine or tryptophan is not found at the CDR3 terminus, so this likely reflects a read error. The chain couples TRBV5-1 to TRBJ2-7; 11 bases map to TRBD2. The V and J ends lost 0 bases and 2 bases, in that order; junction bases with no gene match: 1. This CDR3 is 15 amino acids long. Per the germline V gene, CDR1 is SGHRS and CDR2 is YFSETQ. Here the CDR3 DNA reads TGCGCCAGCAGCTTGGTTAGCGGGAGGGCCTACGAGCAGTACTTA. This codes for CASSLVSGRAYEQYL.

The chain recombines TRBV19 with TRBJ1-1; tentative D call: TRBD1 (5 bases). Germline CDR1 is LNHDA and CDR2 is SQIVND (reference sequence). The CDR3 spans 14 residues. Trimming pared 4 bases from V and 5 bases from J, leaving 14 bases between. The CDR3 sequence is CASSRGNKGTEAFF. Written as DNA, the CDR3 is TGTGCCAGTAGTAGGGGGAACAAGGGGACTGAAGCTTTCTTT.

This clonotype was seen many times. This rearrangement joins TRBV20-1 to TRBJ2-5; D is perhaps TRBD2 (5 bases). CDR1 and CDR2 (germline): DFQATT, SNEGSKA (reference sequence). Trimming left V 1 base short and J 5 bases short, with 14 bases between. CDR3 length: 14 residues. The CDR3 protein is CSARGPDYVETQYF. The DNA of the CDR3 is TGCAGTGCTAGAGGGCCTGACTACGTGGAGACCCAGTACTTC.

This clonotype was seen only a few times. V is TRBV19 and J is TRBJ1-1; D remains ambiguous. The V end was cut by 11 bases, the J end by 3 bases, with 7 bases between. The CDR3 consists of 10 residues. The germline CDR1 and CDR2 sequences are LNHDA and SQIVND (reference sequence). The CDR3 DNA reads as TGTGCCGTTCTTGACACTGAAGCTTTCTTT. Amino acids: CAVLDTEAFF.

This clonotype showed up many times. The CDR3 sequence: CSARPGLDYGYTF. In DNA form, the CDR3 reads TGCAGTGCTAGACCCGGGCTTGACTATGGCTACACCTTC. The J gene is TRBJ1-2, the V gene TRBV20-1; D is ambiguous. Germline-derived CDR1 and CDR2 are DFQATT and SNEGSKA (reference sequence). Trimming cost V 2 bases and J 3 bases, with 10 bases left between them. The CDR3 is 13 amino acids.

The rearrangement joins TRBV10-3 to TRBJ1-4; 9 bases are a match to TRBD1. Germline V lookup: CDR1 ENHRY, CDR2 SYGVKD. The V gene end was trimmed by 3 bases and the J gene end by 6 bases; junction bases not matched to a gene: 2. The CDR3 loop spans 14 amino acids. The chain's CDR3 is CAISDGTGYEKLFF. The CDR3 coding sequence is TGTGCCATCAGTGATGGGACAGGGTATGAAAAACTGTTTTTT.

Regarding this clonotype: A read error may be the cause here, since a much bigger clone is one base away. This chain's CDR3 is CSAGAGMNGYTF. In nucleotides, the CDR3 is TGCAGTGCCGGGGCAGGGATGAATGGCTACACCTTC. This chain uses TRBV20-1 with TRBJ1-2; the D gene is possibly TRBD1 (5 bases). V lost 6 bases and J 6 bases, leaving 14 bases between the germline ends. The CDR3 contains 12 residues. Looked up from germline, CDR1 is DFQATT and CDR2 is SNEGSKA (reference sequence).

This clonotype was seen once. The chain is built from TRBV10-3 and TRBJ2-6; TRBD1 agrees at 12 bases. CDR3 length: 19 residues. Germline V gene lookup returns CDR1 ENHRY and CDR2 SYGVKD. The V gene end was trimmed by 10 bases and the J gene end by 2 bases; junction bases not matched to a gene: 15. The CDR3 is CASSPGPGTGGAGANVLTF. In nucleotides, the CDR3 is TGTGCCAGCAGCCCGGGTCCCGGGACAGGGGGCGCTGGGGCCAACGTCCTGACTTTC.

Notes on this clonotype: The junction shows a germline mismatch at one end, possibly a read error. The chain links TRBV19 to TRBJ2-7; 10 nucleotides line up with TRBD2. The germline CDR1 and CDR2 sequences are LNHDA and SQIVND (reference sequence). CDR3 length equals 15 residues. The CDR3 is CASTKGLASSGELYF. CDR3 DNA sequence: TGTGCCAGTACCAAGGGACTAGCGAGTTCCGGGGAGCTGTACTTC.

This clonotype was recorded only once. J is TRBJ2-3 and V is TRBV7-3; maybe TRBD1 (6 bases). V lost 5 bases to trimming and J lost 1 base, with 19 bases between them. This CDR3 spans 17 amino acids. The germline CDR1 and CDR2 sequences are SGHTA and FQGTGA. CDR3 region: CASSQPPRQERTDTQYF. Here the CDR3 DNA reads TGTGCCAGCAGCCAGCCACCCCGACAGGAACGCACAGATACGCAGTATTTT.

Only one count was recorded for this clonotype. J is TRBJ1-2 and V is TRBV7-2, with 7 bases identical to TRBD1. The CDR3 consists of 15 residues. V gave up 4 bases and J gave up 4 bases; unmatched junction bases: 9. CDR1 and CDR2 (germline): SGHTA, FQGNSA. In DNA, the CDR3 is TGTGCCAGCAGCTCACCCCTGGGACAGACCTATGGCTACACCTTC. It encodes CASSSPLGQTYGYTF. Drawing the rest from reference TRBV7-2 and TRBJ1-2, the complete variable domain is GAGVSQSPSNKVTEKGKDVELRCDPISGHTALYWYRQSLGQGLEFLIYFQGNSAPDKSGLPSDRFSAERTGGSVSTLTIQRTQQEDSAVYLCASSSPLGQTYGYTFGSGTRLTVV.

The sample holds a few counts of this clonotype. The chain carries TRBV5-1 and TRBJ1-1; D call uncertain. This CDR3 comprises 15 residues. The germline V and J ends were trimmed by 4 bases and 0 bases, with 13 bases remaining between them. The germline gives CDR1 SGHRS, CDR2 YFSETQ. The CDR3 region has the DNA TGCGCCAGCAGCCAGAGTTACGACGTGAACACTGAAGCTTTCTTT. As protein: CASSQSYDVNTEAFF.